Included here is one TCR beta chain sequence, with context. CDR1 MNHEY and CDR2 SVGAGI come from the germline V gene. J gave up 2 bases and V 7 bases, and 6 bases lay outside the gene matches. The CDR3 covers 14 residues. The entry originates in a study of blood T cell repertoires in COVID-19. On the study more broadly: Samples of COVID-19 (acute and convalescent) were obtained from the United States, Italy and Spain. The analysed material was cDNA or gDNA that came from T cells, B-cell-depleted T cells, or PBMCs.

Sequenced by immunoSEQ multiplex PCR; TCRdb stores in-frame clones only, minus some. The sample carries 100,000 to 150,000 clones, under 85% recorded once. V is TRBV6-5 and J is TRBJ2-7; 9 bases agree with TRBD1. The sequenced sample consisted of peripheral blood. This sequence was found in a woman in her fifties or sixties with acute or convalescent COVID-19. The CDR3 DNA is TGTGCCAGCATTTCCGGACAGGGGCCCTACGAGCAGTACTTC. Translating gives CASISGQGPYEQYF.